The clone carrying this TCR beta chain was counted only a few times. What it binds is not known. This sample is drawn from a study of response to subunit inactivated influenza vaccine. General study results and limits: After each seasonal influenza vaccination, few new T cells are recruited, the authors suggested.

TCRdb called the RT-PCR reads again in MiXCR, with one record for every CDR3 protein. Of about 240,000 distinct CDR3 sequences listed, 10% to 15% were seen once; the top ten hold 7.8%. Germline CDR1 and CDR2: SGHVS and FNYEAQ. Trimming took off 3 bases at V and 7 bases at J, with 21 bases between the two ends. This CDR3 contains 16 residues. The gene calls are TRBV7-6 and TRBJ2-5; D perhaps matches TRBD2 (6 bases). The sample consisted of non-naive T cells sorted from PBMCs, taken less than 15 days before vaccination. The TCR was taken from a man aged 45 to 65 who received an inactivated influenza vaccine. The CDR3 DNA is TGTGCCAGCAGCTTTTTCCGGGACTTTTTTGGTGGGACCCAGTACTTC. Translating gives CASSFFRDFFGGTQYF.